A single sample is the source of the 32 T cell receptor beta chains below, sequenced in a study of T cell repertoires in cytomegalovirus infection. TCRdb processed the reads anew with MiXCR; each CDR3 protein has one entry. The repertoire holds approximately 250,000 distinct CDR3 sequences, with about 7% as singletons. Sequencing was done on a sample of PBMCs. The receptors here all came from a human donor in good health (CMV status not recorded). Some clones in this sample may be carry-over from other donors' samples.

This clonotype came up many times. This CDR3 is CASSPRGPLNTEAFF. In nucleotides, the CDR3 is TGTGCCAGCAGCCCACGCGGACCGTTGAACACTGAAGCTTTCTTT. The V gene is TRBV5-4, the J gene TRBJ1-1; D is undetermined. The length of the CDR3 is 15 residues. The germline CDR1 and CDR2 sequences are SGHNT and YYREEE (reference sequence). V lost 4 bases, J lost 0 bases, and 13 bases lay in between.

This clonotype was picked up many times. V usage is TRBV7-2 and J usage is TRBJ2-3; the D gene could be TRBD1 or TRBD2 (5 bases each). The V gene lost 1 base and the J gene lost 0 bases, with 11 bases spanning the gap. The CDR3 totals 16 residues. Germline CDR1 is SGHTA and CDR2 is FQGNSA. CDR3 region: CASSLVWGSSTDTQYF. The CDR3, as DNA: TGTGCCAGCAGCTTAGTTTGGGGGTCCAGCACAGATACGCAGTATTTT.

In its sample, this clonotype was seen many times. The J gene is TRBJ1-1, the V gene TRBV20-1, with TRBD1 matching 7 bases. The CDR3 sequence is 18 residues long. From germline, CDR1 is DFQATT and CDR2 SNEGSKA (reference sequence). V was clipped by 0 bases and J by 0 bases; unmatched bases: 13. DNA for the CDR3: TGCAGTGCTAGAGATGGGGCGATGACAGGGAGTTTGAACACTGAAGCTTTCTTT. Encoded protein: CSARDGAMTGSLNTEAFF.

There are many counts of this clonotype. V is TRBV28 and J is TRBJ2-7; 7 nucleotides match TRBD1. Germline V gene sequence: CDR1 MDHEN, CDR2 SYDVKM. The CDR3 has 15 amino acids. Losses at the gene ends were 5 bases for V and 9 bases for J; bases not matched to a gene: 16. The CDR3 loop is CASSPFGPTGERQYF. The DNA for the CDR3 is TGTGCCAGCAGTCCATTTGGCCCTACAGGGGAAAGGCAGTACTTC.

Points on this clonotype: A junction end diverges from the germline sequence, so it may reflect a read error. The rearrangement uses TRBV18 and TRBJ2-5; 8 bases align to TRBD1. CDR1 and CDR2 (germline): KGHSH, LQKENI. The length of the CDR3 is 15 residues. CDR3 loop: CASSPRQGQGETQYF. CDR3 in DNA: TGTGCCAGCTCCCCACGACAGGGGCAGGGAGAGACCCAGTACTTC.

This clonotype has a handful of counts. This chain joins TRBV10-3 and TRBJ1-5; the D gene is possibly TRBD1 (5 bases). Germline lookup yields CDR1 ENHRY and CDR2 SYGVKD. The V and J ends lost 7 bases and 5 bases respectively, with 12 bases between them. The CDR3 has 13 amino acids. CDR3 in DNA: TGTGCCATCAAATCAGGGTCGGATCAGCCCCAGCATTTT. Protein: CAIKSGSDQPQHF.

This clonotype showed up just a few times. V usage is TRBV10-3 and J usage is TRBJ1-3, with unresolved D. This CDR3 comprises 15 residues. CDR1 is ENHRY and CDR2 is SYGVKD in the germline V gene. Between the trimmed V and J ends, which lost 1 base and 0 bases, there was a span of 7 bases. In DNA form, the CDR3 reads TGTGCCATCAGTGAGTTGGGAGACTCTGGAAACACCATATATTTT. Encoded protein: CAISELGDSGNTIYF.

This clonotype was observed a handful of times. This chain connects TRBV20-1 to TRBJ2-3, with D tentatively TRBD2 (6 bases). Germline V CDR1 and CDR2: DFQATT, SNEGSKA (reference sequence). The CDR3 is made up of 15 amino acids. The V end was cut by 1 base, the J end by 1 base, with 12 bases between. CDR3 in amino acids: CSARGGPGGTDTQYF. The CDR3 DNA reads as TGCAGTGCTAGAGGGGGTCCGGGGGGCACAGATACGCAGTATTTT.

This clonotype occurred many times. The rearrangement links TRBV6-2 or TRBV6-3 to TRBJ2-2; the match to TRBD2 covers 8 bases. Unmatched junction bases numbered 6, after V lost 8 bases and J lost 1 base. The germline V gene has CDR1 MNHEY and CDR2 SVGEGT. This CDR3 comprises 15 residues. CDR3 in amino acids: CASVLAGMNTGELFF. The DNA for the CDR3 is TGTGCCAGCGTTTTAGCGGGGATGAACACCGGGGAGCTGTTTTTT.

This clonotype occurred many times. CDR3 DNA sequence: TGTGCCAGCAGCTTAGCGACAGGGGCAGATACGCAGTATTTT. Protein: CASSLATGADTQYF. The chain combines TRBV7-2 with TRBJ2-3, with 8 bases lining up with TRBD1. The V gene's germline CDR1 is SGHTA and CDR2 FQGNSA. The CDR3 is made up of 14 amino acids. Germline trimming cut 0 bases from V and 4 bases from J; bases unmatched to any gene: 0.

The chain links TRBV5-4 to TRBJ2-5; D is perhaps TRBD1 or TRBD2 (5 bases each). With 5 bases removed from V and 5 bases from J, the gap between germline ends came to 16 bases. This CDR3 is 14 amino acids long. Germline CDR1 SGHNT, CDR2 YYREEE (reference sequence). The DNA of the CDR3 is TGTGCCAGCAGTTCTCCCCGAGGGGAGGAGACCCAGTACTTC. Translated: CASSSPRGEETQYF.

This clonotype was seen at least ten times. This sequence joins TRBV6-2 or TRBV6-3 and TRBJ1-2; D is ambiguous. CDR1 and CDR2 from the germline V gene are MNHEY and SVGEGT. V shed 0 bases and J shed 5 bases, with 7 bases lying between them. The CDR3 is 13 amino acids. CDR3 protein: CASSYSTTYGYTF. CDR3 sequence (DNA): TGTGCCAGCAGTTACTCGACCACATATGGCTACACCTTC.

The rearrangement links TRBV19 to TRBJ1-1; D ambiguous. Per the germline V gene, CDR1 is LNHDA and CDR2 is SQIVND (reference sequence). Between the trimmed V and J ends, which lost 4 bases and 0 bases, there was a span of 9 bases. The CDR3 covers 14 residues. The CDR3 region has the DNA TGTGCCAGTAGTACCGGGCCTCTGAACACTGAAGCTTTCTTT. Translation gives CASSTGPLNTEAFF.

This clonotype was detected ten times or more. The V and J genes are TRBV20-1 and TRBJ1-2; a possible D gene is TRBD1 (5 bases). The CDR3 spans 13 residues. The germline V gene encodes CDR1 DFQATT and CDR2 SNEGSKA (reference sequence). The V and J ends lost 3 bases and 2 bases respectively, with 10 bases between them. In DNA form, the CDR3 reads TGCAGTGCTAGTACAGGCTACAACTATGGCTACACCTTC. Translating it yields CSASTGYNYGYTF.

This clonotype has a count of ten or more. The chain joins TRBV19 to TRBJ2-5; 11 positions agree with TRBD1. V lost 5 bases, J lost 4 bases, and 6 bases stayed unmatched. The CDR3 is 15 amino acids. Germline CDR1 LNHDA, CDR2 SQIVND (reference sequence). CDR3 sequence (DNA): TGTGCCAGTAGTCCCGGACAGGGGGCCGTAGAGACCCAGTACTTC. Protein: CASSPGQGAVETQYF.

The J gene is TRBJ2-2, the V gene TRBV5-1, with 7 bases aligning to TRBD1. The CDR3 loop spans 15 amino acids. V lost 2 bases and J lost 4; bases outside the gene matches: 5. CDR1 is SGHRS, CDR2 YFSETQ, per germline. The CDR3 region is CASSLGTVSTGELFF. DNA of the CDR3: TGCGCCAGCAGCTTAGGGACAGTGTCCACCGGGGAGCTGTTTTTT.

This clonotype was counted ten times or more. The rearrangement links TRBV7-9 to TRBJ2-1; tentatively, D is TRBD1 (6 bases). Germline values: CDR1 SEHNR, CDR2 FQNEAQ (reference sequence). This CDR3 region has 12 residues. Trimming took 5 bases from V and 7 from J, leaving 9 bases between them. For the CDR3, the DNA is TGTGCCAGCAGCCACCAGGGGAATGAGCAGTTCTTC. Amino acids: CASSHQGNEQFF.

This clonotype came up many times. The CDR3 spells CASLTPGLGLETQYF. CDR3 bases: TGTGCCAGCTTGACACCAGGGTTGGGTCTAGAGACCCAGTACTTC. The gene calls are TRBV2 and TRBJ2-5; tentative D call: TRBD1 (5 bases). The ends were cut back, 8 bases at V and 4 bases at J, with 20 bases in the middle. Germline-derived CDR1 and CDR2 are SNHLY and FYNNEI. The CDR3 consists of 15 residues.

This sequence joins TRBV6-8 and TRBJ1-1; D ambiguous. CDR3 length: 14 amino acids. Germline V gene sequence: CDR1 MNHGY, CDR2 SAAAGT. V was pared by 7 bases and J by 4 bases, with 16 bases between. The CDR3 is CASKSALDSTEAFF. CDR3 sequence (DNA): TGTGCCAGCAAGTCGGCCCTTGATAGCACTGAAGCTTTCTTT.

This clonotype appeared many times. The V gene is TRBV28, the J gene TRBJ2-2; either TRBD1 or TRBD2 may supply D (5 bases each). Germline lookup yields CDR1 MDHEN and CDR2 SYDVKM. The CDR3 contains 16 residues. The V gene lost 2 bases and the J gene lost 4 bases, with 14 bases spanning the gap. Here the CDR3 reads CASSLDLGTGTGELFF. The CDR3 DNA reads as TGTGCCAGCAGTTTAGATCTGGGGACGGGCACCGGGGAGCTGTTTTTT.

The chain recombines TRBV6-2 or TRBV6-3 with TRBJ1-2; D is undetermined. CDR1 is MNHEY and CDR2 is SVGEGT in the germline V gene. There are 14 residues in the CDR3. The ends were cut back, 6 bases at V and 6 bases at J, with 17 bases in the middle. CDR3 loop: CASSPIPVADGYTF. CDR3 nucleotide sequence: TGTGCCAGCAGCCCAATTCCAGTCGCGGATGGCTACACCTTC.

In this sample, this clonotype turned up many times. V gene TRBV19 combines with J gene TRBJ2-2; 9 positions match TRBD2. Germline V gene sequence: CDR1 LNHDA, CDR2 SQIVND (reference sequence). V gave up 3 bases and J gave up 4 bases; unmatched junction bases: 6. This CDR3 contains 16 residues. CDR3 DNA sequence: TGTGCCAGTAGTATTATAGCGGGGGCCCGCACCGGGGAGCTGTTTTTT. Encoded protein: CASSIIAGARTGELFF.

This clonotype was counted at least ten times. CDR3 DNA: TGCAGTGCTAGAGATTTGCGAGCGGGACCGAACACTGAAGCTTTCTTT. Translating gives CSARDLRAGPNTEAFF. The V gene is TRBV20-1, the J gene TRBJ1-1, with D perhaps TRBD1 (5 bases). V lost 0 bases, J lost 1 base, and 15 bases lay in between. The germline V gene encodes CDR1 DFQATT and CDR2 SNEGSKA (reference sequence). The CDR3 has 16 amino acids.

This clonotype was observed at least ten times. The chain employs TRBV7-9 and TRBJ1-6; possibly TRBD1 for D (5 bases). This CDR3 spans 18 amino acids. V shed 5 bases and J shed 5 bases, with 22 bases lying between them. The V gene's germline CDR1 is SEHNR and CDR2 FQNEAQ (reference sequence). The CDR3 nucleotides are TGTGCCAGCAGCCGAAACATGGGGGGACGAGTCCATAATTCACCCCTCCACTTT. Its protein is CASSRNMGGRVHNSPLHF.

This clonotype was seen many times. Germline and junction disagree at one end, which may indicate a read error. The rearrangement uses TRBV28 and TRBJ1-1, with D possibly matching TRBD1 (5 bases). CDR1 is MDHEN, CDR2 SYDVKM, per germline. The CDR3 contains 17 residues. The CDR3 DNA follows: TGTGCCAGCAGTCGTGCAGGGTTAGGGGCTCCTAAAACTGGAGCTTTCTTT. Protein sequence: CASSRAGLGAPKTGAFF.

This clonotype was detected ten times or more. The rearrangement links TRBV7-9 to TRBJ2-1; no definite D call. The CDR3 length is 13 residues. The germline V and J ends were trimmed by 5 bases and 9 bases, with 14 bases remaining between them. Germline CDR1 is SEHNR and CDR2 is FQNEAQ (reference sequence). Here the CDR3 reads CASSPPTKSEQFF. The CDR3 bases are TGTGCCAGCAGCCCCCCCACGAAGTCTGAGCAGTTCTTC.

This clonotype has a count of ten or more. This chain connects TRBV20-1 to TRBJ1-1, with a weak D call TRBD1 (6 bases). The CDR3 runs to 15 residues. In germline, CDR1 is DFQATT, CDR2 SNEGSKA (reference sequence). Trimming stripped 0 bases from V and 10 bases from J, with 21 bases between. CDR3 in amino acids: CSARDERDRRRAAFF. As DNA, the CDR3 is TGCAGTGCTAGAGACGAGCGAGACAGGAGGAGGGCAGCTTTCTTT.

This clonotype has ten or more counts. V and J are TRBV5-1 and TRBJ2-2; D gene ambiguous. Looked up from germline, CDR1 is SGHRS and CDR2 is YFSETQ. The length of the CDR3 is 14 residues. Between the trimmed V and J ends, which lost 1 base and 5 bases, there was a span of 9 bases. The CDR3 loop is CASSLSGLTGELFF. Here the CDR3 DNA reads TGCGCCAGCAGCTTGTCCGGTTTGACCGGGGAGCTGTTTTTT.

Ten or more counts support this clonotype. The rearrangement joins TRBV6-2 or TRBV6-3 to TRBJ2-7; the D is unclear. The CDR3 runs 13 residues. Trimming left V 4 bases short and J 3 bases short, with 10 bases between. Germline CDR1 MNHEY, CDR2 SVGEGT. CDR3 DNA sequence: TGTGCCAGCAGTTTCCCGCTCAGCTACGAGCAGTACTTC. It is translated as CASSFPLSYEQYF.

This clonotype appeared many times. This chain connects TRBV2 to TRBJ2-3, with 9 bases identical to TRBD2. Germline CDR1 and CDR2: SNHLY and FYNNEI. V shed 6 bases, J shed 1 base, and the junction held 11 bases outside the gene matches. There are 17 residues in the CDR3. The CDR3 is CASRKAGGVRGTDTQYF. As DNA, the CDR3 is TGTGCCAGCAGAAAAGCGGGGGGTGTGAGAGGCACAGATACGCAGTATTTT.

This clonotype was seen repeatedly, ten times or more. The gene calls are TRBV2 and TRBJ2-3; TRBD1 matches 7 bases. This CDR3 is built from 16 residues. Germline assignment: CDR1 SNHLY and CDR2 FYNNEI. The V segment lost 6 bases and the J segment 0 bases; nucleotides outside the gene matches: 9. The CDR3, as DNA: TGTGCCAGCAGCAGGGACAGCTATTCTAGCACAGATACGCAGTATTTT. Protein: CASSRDSYSSTDTQYF. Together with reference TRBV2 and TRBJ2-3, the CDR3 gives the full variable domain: EPEVTQTPSHQVTQMGQEVILRCVPISNHLYFYWYRQILGQKVEFLVSFYNNEISEKSEIFDDQFSVERPDGSNFTLKIRSTKLEDSAMYFCASSRDSYSSTDTQYFGPGTRLTVL.

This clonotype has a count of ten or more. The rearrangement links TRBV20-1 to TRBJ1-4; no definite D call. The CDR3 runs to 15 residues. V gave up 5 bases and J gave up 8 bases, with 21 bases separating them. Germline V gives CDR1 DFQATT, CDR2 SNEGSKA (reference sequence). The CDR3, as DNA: TGCAGTGCTGCCCAGTACTCCGAGGTCTGGGAAAAACTGTTTTTT. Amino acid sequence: CSAAQYSEVWEKLFF.